This TCR beta chain was captured by sequencing in a study of PD-L1 blockade in urothelial cancer. The wider study: There were a median of about 140,000 T cells in blood samples.

V lost 0 bases and J 4 bases, leaving 8 bases between the germline ends. This CDR3 has 14 amino acids. From germline, CDR1 is LGHNA and CDR2 YSLEER. Stated time point: pretreatment peripheral blood. Locally advanced or metastatic urothelial carcinoma affected all patients. Between 1 and 8 samples, pretreatment and on-treatment, were given by each patient. Profiled with immunoSEQ multiplex PCR; TCRdb holds only in-frame clones, not every one. The sample lists 48,000 or so clones; around 85% were seen once. Source: PBMCs, taken around atezolizumab (anti-PD-L1) treatment. The chain combines TRBV4-3 with TRBJ2-3, with TRBD2 as a possible D gene (6 bases). This clonotype was obtained from an older woman with urothelial cancer. CDR3 sequence reads: CASSQELAPDTQYF. The CDR3 nucleotides are TGCGCCAGCAGCCAAGAACTAGCACCAGATACGCAGTATTTT.